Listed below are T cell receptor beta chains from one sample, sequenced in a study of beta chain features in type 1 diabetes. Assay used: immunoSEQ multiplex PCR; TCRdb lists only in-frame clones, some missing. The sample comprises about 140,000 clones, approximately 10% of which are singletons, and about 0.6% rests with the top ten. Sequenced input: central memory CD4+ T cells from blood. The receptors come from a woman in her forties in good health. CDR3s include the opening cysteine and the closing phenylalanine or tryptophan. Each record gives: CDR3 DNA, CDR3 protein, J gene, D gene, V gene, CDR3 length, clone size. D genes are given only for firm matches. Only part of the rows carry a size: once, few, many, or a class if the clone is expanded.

CDR3 DNA: TGTGCCAGCTCACCGCCGGGACTAGCGGGGGCCGGGGAGCTGTTTTTT; CDR3 protein: CASSPPGLAGAGELFF; J gene: TRBJ2-2; D gene: TRBD2; V gene: TRBV18; CDR3 length: 16; clone size: NA
CDR3 DNA: TGCGCCAGCAGCTTGGCTATGCAACTAGCCCACTCCTACGAGCAGTACTTC; CDR3 protein: CASSLAMQLAHSYEQYF; J gene: TRBJ2-7; D gene: NA; V gene: TRBV5-1; CDR3 length: 17; clone size: NA
CDR3 DNA: TGTGCCAGCAGCGCGACCCGTACTGGCAGGGCAGGCGGCTACACCTTC; CDR3 protein: CASSATRTGRAGGYTF; J gene: TRBJ1-2; D gene: NA; V gene: TRBV9; CDR3 length: 16; clone size: few
CDR3 DNA: TGTGCCAGCAGCCACCTAGGGAGTGTCTCCTACAATGAGCAGTTCTTC; CDR3 protein: CASSHLGSVSYNEQFF; J gene: TRBJ2-1; D gene: NA; V gene: TRBV7-9; CDR3 length: 16; clone size: NA
CDR3 DNA: TGTGCCAGCAGCGTTGCTAGCGGCTTCGCCTACGAGCAGTACTTC; CDR3 protein: CASSVASGFAYEQYF; J gene: TRBJ2-7; D gene: TRBD2; V gene: TRBV9; CDR3 length: 15; clone size: few
CDR3 DNA: TGCGCCAGCAGTATCACAGGGGAGGATAATGGCTACACCTTC; CDR3 protein: CASSITGEDNGYTF; J gene: TRBJ1-2; D gene: TRBD1; V gene: TRBV5-1; CDR3 length: 14; clone size: few
CDR3 DNA: TGTGCCAGCAGCGTAGGTTCAAACTATGGCTACACCTTC; CDR3 protein: CASSVGSNYGYTF; J gene: TRBJ1-2; D gene: NA; V gene: TRBV9; CDR3 length: 13; clone size: few
CDR3 DNA: TGTGCCAGCAGCCACGGACAGCCTCAAGAGACCCAGTACTTC; CDR3 protein: CASSHGQPQETQYF; J gene: TRBJ2-5; D gene: NA; V gene: TRBV13; CDR3 length: 14; clone size: NA
CDR3 DNA: TGTGCCGGGTCTGAGGGGACAATTATCACTTCAACCTACGAGCAGTACTTC; CDR3 protein: CAGSEGTIITSTYEQYF; J gene: TRBJ2-7; D gene: NA; V gene: TRBV19; CDR3 length: 17; clone size: many
CDR3 DNA: TGTGCCAGCAAGGGAAGTGGAGGAACTGAAGCTTTCTTT; CDR3 protein: CASKGSGGTEAFF; J gene: TRBJ1-1; D gene: NA; V gene: TRBV6-5; CDR3 length: 13; clone size: NA
CDR3 DNA: TGTGCCAGCAGTCAACGGACAGCTTCCGGGGAGCTGTTTTTT; CDR3 protein: CASSQRTASGELFF; J gene: TRBJ2-2; D gene: NA; V gene: TRBV6-5; CDR3 length: 14; clone size: few
CDR3 DNA: TGTGCCAGCAGCGTAGCCGGGGGTTATAATCAGCCCCAGCATTTT; CDR3 protein: CASSVAGGYNQPQHF; J gene: TRBJ1-5; D gene: NA; V gene: TRBV9; CDR3 length: 15; clone size: NA
CDR3 DNA: TGCGCCAGCGGGGGGGAGGGGTGGAATGAGCAGTTCTTC; CDR3 protein: CASGGEGWNEQFF; J gene: TRBJ2-1; D gene: TRBD2; V gene: TRBV10-2; CDR3 length: 13; clone size: NA
CDR3 DNA: TGTGCCAGCAGCCCCATGACTCTCAATGAGCAGTTCTTC; CDR3 protein: CASSPMTLNEQFF; J gene: TRBJ2-1; D gene: NA; V gene: TRBV6-1; CDR3 length: 13; clone size: few
CDR3 DNA: TGTGCCACCTCTTGGGGAGGGAACACTGAAGCTTTCTTT; CDR3 protein: CATSWGGNTEAFF; J gene: TRBJ1-1; D gene: NA; V gene: TRBV7-8; CDR3 length: 13; clone size: few
CDR3 DNA: TGTGCCACCAGCAGAGGCCCCCTAGGCTGGGACACTGAAGCTTTCTTT; CDR3 protein: CATSRGPLGWDTEAFF; J gene: TRBJ1-1; D gene: NA; V gene: TRBV15; CDR3 length: 16; clone size: NA
CDR3 DNA: TGTGCCAGCAGCCCGCGACAGGGCCTGTACGAGCAGTACTTC; CDR3 protein: CASSPRQGLYEQYF; J gene: TRBJ2-7; D gene: TRBD1; V gene: TRBV2; CDR3 length: 14; clone size: few
CDR3 DNA: TGCGCCAGCAGCTTGTCCCCGGCAGGGAGGGGTTCACCCCTCCACTTT; CDR3 protein: CASSLSPAGRGSPLHF; J gene: TRBJ1-6; D gene: NA; V gene: TRBV5-1; CDR3 length: 16; clone size: NA
CDR3 DNA: TGTGCCATCAGTGAATCTAATGTCCAAGAGACCCAGTACTTC; CDR3 protein: CAISESNVQETQYF; J gene: TRBJ2-5; D gene: NA; V gene: TRBV10-3; CDR3 length: 14; clone size: NA
CDR3 DNA: TGTGCCAGTAGTATTGGGCAGGCCCAGAGAGCCAATCAGCCCCAGCATTTT; CDR3 protein: CASSIGQAQRANQPQHF; J gene: TRBJ1-5; D gene: NA; V gene: TRBV19; CDR3 length: 17; clone size: few
CDR3 DNA: TGTGCCAGCAGCCTGACCGGGACAGGGGTAAAGAATGAGCAGTTCTTC; CDR3 protein: CASSLTGTGVKNEQFF; J gene: TRBJ2-1; D gene: TRBD1; V gene: TRBV7-2; CDR3 length: 16; clone size: few
CDR3 DNA: TGTGCCAGCAGCTTTTTCAGGAATCCGACCGGGGAGCTGTTTTTT; CDR3 protein: CASSFFRNPTGELFF; J gene: TRBJ2-2; D gene: NA; V gene: TRBV11-2; CDR3 length: 15; clone size: NA
CDR3 DNA: TGTGCCAGCAGCTTGGGGGGGCCCGCGCGGGAGCAGTACTTC; CDR3 protein: CASSLGGPAREQYF; J gene: TRBJ2-7; D gene: NA; V gene: TRBV5-6; CDR3 length: 14; clone size: few
CDR3 DNA: TGTGCCAGCAGCTTGGCATTTCTCAACACTGAAGCTTTCTTT; CDR3 protein: CASSLAFLNTEAFF; J gene: TRBJ1-1; D gene: NA; V gene: TRBV7-9; CDR3 length: 14; clone size: NA
CDR3 DNA: TGTGCCAGTAGTATCGGTGGCGCCACGAGGGGCTACACCTTC; CDR3 protein: CASSIGGATRGYTF; J gene: TRBJ1-2; D gene: NA; V gene: TRBV19; CDR3 length: 14; clone size: few
CDR3 DNA: TGCGCCAGCAGCTTCGGGGACAGTTCGCCCCAAGAGACCCAGTACTTC; CDR3 protein: CASSFGDSSPQETQYF; J gene: TRBJ2-5; D gene: TRBD1; V gene: TRBV5-1; CDR3 length: 16; clone size: NA
CDR3 DNA: TGCAGCGTTGAAGATCCAACAGGAAGGTCCTACGAGCAGTACTTC; CDR3 protein: CSVEDPTGRSYEQYF; J gene: TRBJ2-7; D gene: NA; V gene: TRBV29-1; CDR3 length: 15; clone size: many
CDR3 DNA: TGCGCCAGCAGCCGAGCGGGGCCTTCGGGAGAGACCCAGTACTTC; CDR3 protein: CASSRAGPSGETQYF; J gene: TRBJ2-5; D gene: TRBD2; V gene: TRBV5-1; CDR3 length: 15; clone size: few
CDR3 DNA: TGCGCCAGCAGCCAGACCGGGATCCAAAGTGGCTACACCTTC; CDR3 protein: CASSQTGIQSGYTF; J gene: TRBJ1-2; D gene: NA; V gene: TRBV4-3; CDR3 length: 14; clone size: NA
CDR3 DNA: TGCAGCGTTGATATTAAACCTTTCGGGACAGGGGAATTTCGGAGCAATCAGCCCCAGCATTTT; CDR3 protein: CSVDIKPFGTGEFRSNQPQHF; J gene: TRBJ1-5; D gene: TRBD1; V gene: TRBV29-1; CDR3 length: 21; clone size: many
CDR3 DNA: TGTGCCAGCAGTTGGACTAGCGGGGGGGCCGGGGAGCTGTTTTTT; CDR3 protein: CASSWTSGGAGELFF; J gene: TRBJ2-2; D gene: TRBD2; V gene: TRBV2; CDR3 length: 15; clone size: few
CDR3 DNA: TGTGCCAGCTCACAGCTTACCGCGGGGGATTTTGCCGGGGAGCTGTTTTTT; CDR3 protein: CASSQLTAGDFAGELFF; J gene: TRBJ2-2; D gene: TRBD2; V gene: TRBV18; CDR3 length: 17; clone size: NA
CDR3 DNA: TGCGCCAGCAGCCCTAGCGGGGTCGACGAGCAGTACTTC; CDR3 protein: CASSPSGVDEQYF; J gene: TRBJ2-7; D gene: TRBD2; V gene: TRBV5-1; CDR3 length: 13; clone size: few
CDR3 DNA: TGTGCCAGCAGCGTTAAAGATACGCAGTATTTT; CDR3 protein: CASSVKDTQYF; J gene: TRBJ2-3; D gene: NA; V gene: TRBV9; CDR3 length: 11; clone size: few
CDR3 DNA: TGTGCCAGCTCCCGACAGGGTGGGAATGGCTACACCTTC; CDR3 protein: CASSRQGGNGYTF; J gene: TRBJ1-2; D gene: TRBD1; V gene: TRBV18; CDR3 length: 13; clone size: few
CDR3 DNA: TGTGCCAGCAGCTCGGCGGGGGGTTTGGAAAAACTGTTTTTT; CDR3 protein: CASSSAGGLEKLFF; J gene: TRBJ1-4; D gene: NA; V gene: TRBV7-2; CDR3 length: 14; clone size: NA
CDR3 DNA: TGTGCCAGCAGTGAATTGCTAGCGGGTACCTACGAGCAGTACTTC; CDR3 protein: CASSELLAGTYEQYF; J gene: TRBJ2-7; D gene: TRBD2; V gene: TRBV25-1; CDR3 length: 15; clone size: few
CDR3 DNA: TGTGCCAGCAGCCCCCGAGGGAGCTCCTACAATGAGCAGTTCTTC; CDR3 protein: CASSPRGSSYNEQFF; J gene: TRBJ2-1; D gene: NA; V gene: TRBV11-3; CDR3 length: 15; clone size: many
CDR3 DNA: TGTGCCAGCTCAACAGGAGAAAACACTGAAGCTTTCTTT; CDR3 protein: CASSTGENTEAFF; J gene: TRBJ1-1; D gene: NA; V gene: TRBV18; CDR3 length: 13; clone size: NA
CDR3 DNA: TGTGCCAGCAGCGCGCGACTAGCGGGGGGGGAGTCTACGCAGTATTTT; CDR3 protein: CASSARLAGGESTQYF; J gene: TRBJ2-3; D gene: TRBD2; V gene: TRBV5-4; CDR3 length: 16; clone size: NA
CDR3 DNA: TGCGCCAGCAGCCAGACTACTTTCCAAGAGACCCAGTACTTC; CDR3 protein: CASSQTTFQETQYF; J gene: TRBJ2-5; D gene: NA; V gene: TRBV5-1; CDR3 length: 14; clone size: few
CDR3 DNA: TGTGCCAGCAGCTTACAGGGGGCCGGTGAAAAACTGTTTTTT; CDR3 protein: CASSLQGAGEKLFF; J gene: TRBJ1-4; D gene: TRBD1; V gene: TRBV5-4; CDR3 length: 14; clone size: NA
CDR3 DNA: TGTGCCAGCAGCCCGACGGACACTTTACCTGAGCAGTTCTTC; CDR3 protein: CASSPTDTLPEQFF; J gene: TRBJ2-1; D gene: NA; V gene: TRBV11-2; CDR3 length: 14; clone size: NA
CDR3 DNA: TGTGCCAGCAGCTTAGACGGTGGAGGAAAACTGTTTTTT; CDR3 protein: CASSLDGGGKLFF; J gene: TRBJ1-4; D gene: NA; V gene: TRBV7-9; CDR3 length: 13; clone size: many
CDR3 DNA: TGTGCCAGCAGTTTTACGGGAGCCGTAACTTTCACAGATACGCAGTATTTT; CDR3 protein: CASSFTGAVTFTDTQYF; J gene: TRBJ2-3; D gene: NA; V gene: TRBV7-9; CDR3 length: 17; clone size: NA
CDR3 DNA: TGTGCCAGCAGTCCCGTATTCGGTGGCTACACCTTC; CDR3 protein: CASSPVFGGYTF; J gene: TRBJ1-2; D gene: NA; V gene: TRBV6-1; CDR3 length: 12; clone size: NA
CDR3 DNA: TGTGCCAGCAGCCAAGATGGGACTAGCGGGATTTTATACAATGAGCAGTTCTTC; CDR3 protein: CASSQDGTSGILYNEQFF; J gene: TRBJ2-1; D gene: TRBD2; V gene: TRBV4-2; CDR3 length: 18; clone size: NA
CDR3 DNA: TGTGCCAGCTCACCAGGGTCAGGGGTTGGCACAGATACGCAGTATTTT; CDR3 protein: CASSPGSGVGTDTQYF; J gene: TRBJ2-3; D gene: NA; V gene: TRBV18; CDR3 length: 16; clone size: NA
CDR3 DNA: TGTGCCAGCAGCCTCTTGGGGGCTACAGATACGCAGTATTTT; CDR3 protein: CASSLLGATDTQYF; J gene: TRBJ2-3; D gene: NA; V gene: TRBV5-8; CDR3 length: 14; clone size: few
CDR3 DNA: TGTGCCAGCAGCCCCCTAGCGGTGATTAGGAACGAGCAGTACTTC; CDR3 protein: CASSPLAVIRNEQYF; J gene: TRBJ2-7; D gene: TRBD2; V gene: TRBV9; CDR3 length: 15; clone size: few
CDR3 DNA: TGCGCCAGCAGCCCCGGGGGAAGGGGAGAGACCCAGTACTTC; CDR3 protein: CASSPGGRGETQYF; J gene: TRBJ2-5; D gene: NA; V gene: TRBV5-1; CDR3 length: 14; clone size: few
CDR3 DNA: TGCGCCAGCAGCTTGACAGGGAATAATGAAAAACTGTTTTTT; CDR3 protein: CASSLTGNNEKLFF; J gene: TRBJ1-4; D gene: NA; V gene: TRBV5-1; CDR3 length: 14; clone size: few
CDR3 DNA: TGCGCCAGCAGCCAAGTAGGGACAGGGAATGGCTACACCTTC; CDR3 protein: CASSQVGTGNGYTF; J gene: TRBJ1-2; D gene: TRBD1; V gene: TRBV4-1; CDR3 length: 14; clone size: NA
CDR3 DNA: TGCAGCGTGGGACTTTTCGGCCAAGAGACCCAGTACTTC; CDR3 protein: CSVGLFGQETQYF; J gene: TRBJ2-5; D gene: NA; V gene: TRBV29-1; CDR3 length: 13; clone size: few
CDR3 DNA: TGTGCCAGCAGCTTCTCCCCCCGGGGTGACGAGCAGTACTTC; CDR3 protein: CASSFSPRGDEQYF; J gene: TRBJ2-7; D gene: NA; V gene: TRBV5-4; CDR3 length: 14; clone size: NA
CDR3 DNA: TGTGCCAGCAGCAAACAGGGTAGCTCTGGAAACACCATATATTTT; CDR3 protein: CASSKQGSSGNTIYF; J gene: TRBJ1-3; D gene: NA; V gene: TRBV7-9; CDR3 length: 15; clone size: few
CDR3 DNA: TGTGCCAGCAGCGTGAACTATACACCAACGGACGAGCAGTACTTC; CDR3 protein: CASSVNYTPTDEQYF; J gene: TRBJ2-7; D gene: NA; V gene: TRBV7-2; CDR3 length: 15; clone size: few